Given below is one T cell receptor (beta chain) in context. As yet, its antigen is unknown. Germline assignment: CDR1 ENHRY and CDR2 SYGVKD. J was trimmed by 5 bases and V by 4 bases; bases with no gene match: 11. The CDR3 spans 16 residues. Authors of the study amplified TCR beta CDR3 regions from RNA transcripts. The TCR CDR3 was amplified in a first-round RT-PCR using the HTBI primer set. Each CDR3 protein is one row after TCRdb ran MiXCR on the multiplex PCR reads. The table lists 480,000 or so distinct CDR3 sequences, roughly 45% of them singletons, with about two fifths in the top ten. This sample is part of a study of T cells in Graves' hyperthyroidism and ophthalmopathy. Clinical symptoms, serum thyroxine, TRAb, thyroid ultrasound and orbital computed tomography informed diagnoses. Study-level points and caveats: The model forecast ophthalmopathy, anticipating it by a median around 6.9 months before onset. Blood also showed most of the thyroid clonotypes that were expanded above 0.001. A 13 V-J model separated ophthalmopathy from stable hyperthyroidism.

The clonotype was recovered from an adult woman with Graves' disease, either hyperthyroidism or ophthalmopathy (not recorded which). The specimen was peripheral blood or thyroid tissue (not recorded which). The gene calls are TRBV10-3 and TRBJ2-3, with 8 bases matching TRBD2. The CDR3 region has the DNA TGTGCCATCAGTGGTCAGTACGGGAGGGCCGTAGATACGCAGTATTTT. Translated: CAISGQYGRAVDTQYF.